This T cell receptor (beta chain) was found in a study of control samples from healthy donors and cancer patients. The method was immunoSEQ multiplex PCR; TCRdb's version includes in-frame clones alone and lacks a portion of them. The sample consists of 85,000 to 95,000 clones, about nine tenths of them appearing once. This clone occurred once. Other DNA sequences in this specimen translate into the identical CDR3. V was pared by 1 base and J by 1 base, with 5 bases of the junction left unmatched. This CDR3 is 18 amino acids long. Germline V CDR1 and CDR2: KGHSH, LQKENI. Specimen: blood. This clonotype was sampled from a woman in her twenties or thirties in good health. The chain uses TRBV18 and TRBJ2-6; 9 bases are a match to TRBD1. This CDR3 is CASSPQGTGSSGANVLTF. The CDR3 region has the DNA TGTGCCAGCTCACCACAGGGGACAGGGTCTTCTGGGGCCAACGTCCTGACTTTC.